This T cell receptor beta chain is drawn from a study of glioma-infiltrating T cells after dendritic cell vaccination. Whole-study context: Autologous tumor lysate-pulsed dendritic cell vaccination was given between about 2002 and 2012.

Measured with immunoSEQ multiplex PCR; TCRdb has only the in-frame clones, and not every one. Here the sample spans over 55,000 clones, roughly 79% being singletons. Only one count was recorded for this clone. The CDR3 runs to 13 residues. Deletions cut 6 bases from V and 5 bases from J, with 13 bases between. Germline lookup yields CDR1 MNHNS and CDR2 SASEGT. The chain combines TRBV6-1 with TRBJ1-1, with a possible D match to TRBD1 (6 bases). This sequence was found in a human donor with glioblastoma. Source: blood, taken before dendritic cell vaccination. CDR3 protein: CASSGERGTEAFF. The CDR3 DNA sequence: TGTGCCAGCAGCGGGGAGAGGGGGACTGAAGCTTTCTTT.